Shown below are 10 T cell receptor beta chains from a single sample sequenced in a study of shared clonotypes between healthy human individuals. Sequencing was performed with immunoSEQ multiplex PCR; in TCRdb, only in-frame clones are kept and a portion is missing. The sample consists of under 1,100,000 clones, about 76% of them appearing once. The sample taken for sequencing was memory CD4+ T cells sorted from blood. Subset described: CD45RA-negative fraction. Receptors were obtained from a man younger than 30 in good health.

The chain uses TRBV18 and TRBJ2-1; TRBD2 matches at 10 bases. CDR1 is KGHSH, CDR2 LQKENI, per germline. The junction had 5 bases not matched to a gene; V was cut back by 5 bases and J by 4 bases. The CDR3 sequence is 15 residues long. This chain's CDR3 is CASSTSGGGYNEQFF. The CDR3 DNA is TGTGCCAGCTCAACCAGCGGGGGGGGATACAATGAGCAGTTCTTC.

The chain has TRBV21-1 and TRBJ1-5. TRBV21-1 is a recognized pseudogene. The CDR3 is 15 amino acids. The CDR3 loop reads CASSEKEGWGQPQHF. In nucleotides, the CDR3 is TGTGCCAGCAGCGAAAAAGAGGGCTGGGGACAGCCCCAGCATTTT.

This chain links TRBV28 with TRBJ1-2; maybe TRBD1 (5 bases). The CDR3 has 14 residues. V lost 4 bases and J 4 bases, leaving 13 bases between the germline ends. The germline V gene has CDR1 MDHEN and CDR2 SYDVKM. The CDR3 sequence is CASSYGQFSYGYTF. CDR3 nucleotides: TGTGCCAGCAGTTACGGACAATTTTCCTATGGCTACACCTTC.

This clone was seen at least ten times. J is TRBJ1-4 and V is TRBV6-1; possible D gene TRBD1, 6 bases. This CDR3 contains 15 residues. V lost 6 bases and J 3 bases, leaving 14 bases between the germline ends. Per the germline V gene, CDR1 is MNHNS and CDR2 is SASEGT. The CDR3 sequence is CASSGTLGPNEKLFF. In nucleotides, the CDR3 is TGTGCCAGCAGCGGGACATTAGGTCCTAATGAAAAACTGTTTTTT.

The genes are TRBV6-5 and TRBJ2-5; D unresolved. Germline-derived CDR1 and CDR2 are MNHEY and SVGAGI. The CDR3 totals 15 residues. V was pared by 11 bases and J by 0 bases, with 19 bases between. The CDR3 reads CAGSSNSSNQETQYF. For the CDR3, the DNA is TGTGCCGGCTCCTCTAACTCATCAAACCAAGAGACCCAGTACTTC.

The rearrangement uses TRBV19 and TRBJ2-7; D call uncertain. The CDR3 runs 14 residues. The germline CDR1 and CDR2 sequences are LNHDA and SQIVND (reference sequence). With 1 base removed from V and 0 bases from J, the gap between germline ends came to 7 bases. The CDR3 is CASSIVDSSYEQYF. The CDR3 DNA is TGTGCCAGTAGTATAGTTGATTCCTCCTACGAGCAGTACTTC.

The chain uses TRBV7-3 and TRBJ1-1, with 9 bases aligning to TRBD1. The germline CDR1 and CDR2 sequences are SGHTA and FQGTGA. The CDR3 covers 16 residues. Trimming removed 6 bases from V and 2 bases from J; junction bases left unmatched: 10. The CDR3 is CASSLNPTGGNTEAFF. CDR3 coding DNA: TGTGCCAGCAGTCTCAACCCGACAGGGGGAAACACTGAAGCTTTCTTT.

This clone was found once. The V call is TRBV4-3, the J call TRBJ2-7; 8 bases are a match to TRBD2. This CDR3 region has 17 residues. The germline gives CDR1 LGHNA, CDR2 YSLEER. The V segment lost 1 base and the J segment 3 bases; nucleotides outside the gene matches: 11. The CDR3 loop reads CASSQAGVGRAIYEQYF. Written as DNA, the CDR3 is TGCGCCAGCAGCCAAGCTGGGGTCGGGAGGGCCATCTACGAGCAGTACTTC.

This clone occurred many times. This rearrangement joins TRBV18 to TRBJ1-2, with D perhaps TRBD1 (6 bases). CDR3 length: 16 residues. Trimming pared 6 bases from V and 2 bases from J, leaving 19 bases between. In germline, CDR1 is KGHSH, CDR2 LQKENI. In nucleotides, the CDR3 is TGTGCCAGCTCCCAGGGAGGGGGAGAATCCAACTATGGCTACACCTTC. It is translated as CASSQGGGESNYGYTF.

The CDR3 region has the DNA TGCGCCAGCAGCTTGGGGGCGACAGGGCCTAAGAGCTCCTATAATTCACCCCTCCACTTT. Translation: CASSLGATGPKSSYNSPLHF. The gene calls are TRBV5-1 and TRBJ1-6, with 7 nucleotides matching TRBD1. V shed 0 bases, J shed 0 bases, and the junction held 12 bases outside the gene matches. This CDR3 spans 20 amino acids. Germline CDR1 and CDR2: SGHRS and YFSETQ.